Listed here are 11 T cell receptor beta chains from one sample, sequenced in a study of T cells in Graves' hyperthyroidism and ophthalmopathy. RNA transcripts provided the source from which TCR beta CDR3 regions were amplified. Carried out on the TCR CDR3, a first-round RT-PCR used the HTBI primer set. TCRdb called the multiplex PCR reads again in MiXCR, with one record for every CDR3 protein. The profile shows roughly 360,000 distinct CDR3 sequences, 13% of them singletons. The specimen was blood. The source is a man aged 30 to 39 with Graves' hyperthyroidism that later progressed to Graves' ophthalmopathy.

The V gene is TRBV9, the J gene TRBJ1-1, with D possibly matching TRBD1 (5 bases). Germline V gene lookup returns CDR1 SGDLS and CDR2 YYNGEE. Trimming took 0 bases from V and 1 from J, leaving 13 bases between them. CDR3 length equals 16 residues. The CDR3 sequence is CASSVVRGTQNTEAFF. As DNA, the CDR3 is TGTGCCAGCAGCGTAGTTCGCGGGACGCAGAACACTGAAGCTTTCTTT. The whole variable domain, filled in from reference TRBV9 and TRBJ1-1, reads DSGVTQTPKHLITATGQRVTLRCSPRSGDLSVYWYQQSLDQGLQFLIQYYNGEERAKGNILERFSAQQFPDLHSELNLSSLELGDSALYFCASSVVRGTQNTEAFFGQGTRLTVV.

This clonotype came up many times. The rearrangement joins TRBV3-1 to TRBJ2-7, with TRBD1 matching over 10 bases. Trimming cost V 1 base and J 5 bases; bases outside gene matches: 5. This CDR3 has 15 amino acids. Germline values: CDR1 LGHDT, CDR2 YNNKEL (reference sequence). CDR3 region: CASSQGYGTGDEQYF. As DNA, the CDR3 is TGTGCCAGCAGCCAAGGGTACGGGACAGGGGACGAGCAGTACTTC.

This clonotype showed up many times. V and J are TRBV6-1 and TRBJ1-2; maybe TRBD1 (6 bases). The V gene lost 8 bases and the J gene lost 2 bases, with 9 bases spanning the gap. The CDR3 loop spans 12 amino acids. Germline V gives CDR1 MNHNS, CDR2 SASEGT. CDR3 amino acids: CASGGPNYGYTF. The CDR3, as DNA: TGTGCCAGCGGGGGCCCCAACTATGGCTACACCTTC.

The chain uses TRBV6-1 and TRBJ1-5, with D possibly matching TRBD1 (5 bases). Trimming left V 10 bases short and J 2 bases short, with 27 bases between. CDR1 and CDR2 (germline): MNHNS, SASEGT. CDR3 size: 18 residues. CDR3 bases: TGTGCCACCCTAAAGGTCGGCGGGGGATCGCATGGCAATCAGCCCCAGCATTTT. This encodes CATLKVGGGSHGNQPQHF.

This clonotype was seen a handful of times. The gene calls are TRBV3-1 and TRBJ2-7; D unresolved. Per germline, CDR1 LGHDT and CDR2 YNNKEL (reference sequence). The CDR3 consists of 14 residues. V lost 2 bases and J 5 bases, leaving 13 bases between the germline ends. CDR3 region: CASSQTLTVNEQYF. The CDR3, as DNA: TGTGCCAGCAGCCAAACCCTTACGGTTAACGAGCAGTACTTC.

The chain combines TRBV3-1 with TRBJ1-1; no clear D gene. Looked up from germline, CDR1 is LGHDT and CDR2 is YNNKEL (reference sequence). The CDR3 covers 14 residues. V dropped 1 base and J dropped 1 base, with 7 bases sitting between them. The CDR3 DNA sequence: TGTGCCAGCAGCCAAGTAGAGGGGAACACTGAAGCTTTCTTT. Translating it yields CASSQVEGNTEAFF.

Many counts were recorded for this clonotype. The chain joins TRBV7-6 to TRBJ1-5, with D possibly matching TRBD1 (5 bases). V dropped 1 base and J dropped 9 bases, with 10 bases sitting between them. Germline lookup yields CDR1 SGHVS and CDR2 FNYEAQ. CDR3 length: 13 residues. The chain's CDR3 is CASSLGDLSPQHF. CDR3 DNA: TGTGCCAGCAGCTTAGGGGACTTATCGCCCCAGCATTTT.

This clonotype was observed a few times. The V and J genes are TRBV3-1 and TRBJ2-1; D not certain. The V gene lost 5 bases and the J gene lost 0 bases, with 14 bases spanning the gap. This CDR3 is built from 16 residues. From germline, CDR1 is LGHDT and CDR2 YNNKEL (reference sequence). CDR3 nucleotide sequence: TGTGCCAGCAGCTCCCCTATGTTGGGCTCCTACAATGAGCAGTTCTTC. Residues: CASSSPMLGSYNEQFF.

With respect to this clonotype: A read error may account for a junction end that differs from germline. The chain is built from TRBV5-1 and TRBJ2-3; 7 positions agree with TRBD2. The CDR3 loop spans 16 amino acids. Germline V gene sequence: CDR1 SGHRS, CDR2 YFSETQ. In DNA form, the CDR3 reads TGCGCCAGCAGCTTATTTGGCGGGGGAAGCACAGGTACGCAGTATTTT. Translated, it gives CASSLFGGGSTGTQYF.

This clonotype showed up many times. The chain has TRBV6-1 and TRBJ1-2; D is uncertain. Germline V CDR1 and CDR2: MNHNS, SASEGT. Trimming took 1 base from V and 2 from J, leaving 11 bases between them. The length of the CDR3 is 15 residues. The CDR3: CASSEGPATNYGYTF. In DNA, the CDR3 is TGTGCCAGCAGTGAAGGACCGGCGACCAACTATGGCTACACCTTC.

The chain couples TRBV20-1 to TRBJ2-5; 10 bases line up with TRBD2. J gave up 3 bases and V 0 bases, and 7 bases lay outside the gene matches. Germline lookup yields CDR1 DFQATT and CDR2 SNEGSKA (reference sequence). This CDR3 region has 16 residues. The CDR3 spells CSARDDWTSGKETQYF. As DNA, the CDR3 is TGCAGTGCTAGAGATGACTGGACTAGCGGAAAAGAGACCCAGTACTTC.